These 11 T cell receptor beta chains share one sample of origin, sequenced in a study of blood T cells in healthy people across ages. A second roughly 6 to 12 cycle PCR used barcoded and J-beta primers. Using its own MiXCR run on the 5' RACE reads, TCRdb lists one record per CDR3 protein. Of 1.5 million to 2 million distinct CDR3 sequences in the sample, about two fifths were seen once. The sample comprised blood. All receptors come from a human donor in good health.

This clonotype was detected ten times or more. The rearrangement joins TRBV7-2 to TRBJ2-7, with D unresolved. Germline CDR1 SGHTA, CDR2 FQGNSA. Trimming shortened V by 8 bases and J by 7 bases, and 12 bases separated the two germline ends. The CDR3 loop spans 11 amino acids. The CDR3 DNA follows: TGTGCCAGCGGCTCATTGAGAGAGCAGTACTTC. Its protein is CASGSLREQYF. Complete variable domain (other parts from reference TRBV7-2 and TRBJ2-7): GAGVSQSPSNKVTEKGKDVELRCDPISGHTALYWYRQSLGQGLEFLIYFQGNSAPDKSGLPSDRFSAERTGGSVSTLTIQRTQQEDSAVYLCASGSLREQYFGPGTRLTVT.

This rearrangement joins TRBV6-6 to TRBJ2-3; D is ambiguous. The length of the CDR3 is 13 residues. Per the germline V gene, CDR1 is MNHNY and CDR2 is SVGAGI (reference sequence). V gave up 11 bases and J gave up 6 bases, with 18 bases separating them. The CDR3 reads CAVSRTGRDTQYF. The DNA of the CDR3 is TGTGCCGTAAGCCGGACGGGTCGGGATACGCAGTATTTT.

V and J are TRBV7-9 and TRBJ2-5; the D gene could be TRBD1 or TRBD2 (5 bases each). Trimming took off 1 base at V and 2 bases at J, with 14 bases between the two ends. This CDR3 region has 16 residues. Per the germline V gene, CDR1 is SEHNR and CDR2 is FQNEAQ (reference sequence). The CDR3 DNA reads TGTGCCAGCAGCTTAGGGCCCGGGACGCAGCAAGAGACCCAGTACTTC. Translating gives CASSLGPGTQQETQYF.

This clonotype was seen a handful of times. The chain uses TRBV15 and TRBJ2-1, with TRBD1 matching over 11 bases. The CDR3 extends over 16 amino acids. The germline V gene encodes CDR1 LNHNV and CDR2 YYDKDF (reference sequence). The J segment lost 6 bases and the V segment lost 1 base, leaving 5 bases of the junction unmatched. For the CDR3, the DNA is TGTGCCACCAGCAGAGGCACCGGACAGGGGGCCAATGAGCAGTTCTTC. Its protein product is CATSRGTGQGANEQFF.

V gene TRBV7-8 combines with J gene TRBJ1-4; 9 bases agree with TRBD1. V trimming: 3 bases; J trimming: 7 bases; junction bases outside the gene matches: 6. This CDR3 comprises 15 residues. The germline V gene encodes CDR1 SGHVS and CDR2 FQNEAQ. CDR3 bases: TGTGCCAGCAGCTTTACAGGGGGCGTCAGTGAAAAACTGTTTTTT. Protein product: CASSFTGGVSEKLFF.

In its sample, this clonotype was seen many times. The rearrangement uses TRBV29-1 and TRBJ1-2; 7 bases fit TRBD1. The CDR3 runs to 16 residues. J lost 4 bases, V lost 0 bases, and 11 bases had no gene match. Germline CDR1 and CDR2: SQVTM and ANQGSEA. This chain's CDR3 is CSVEDLGGASGYGYTF. The DNA for the CDR3 is TGCAGCGTTGAAGATTTAGGGGGCGCGTCGGGCTATGGCTACACCTTC.

This clonotype was detected ten times or more. The junction differs from germline at one of its ends, possibly a read error. This chain links TRBV5-1 with TRBJ1-5; D not certain. This CDR3 has 13 residues. Germline V lookup: CDR1 SGHRS, CDR2 YFSETQ. The DNA for the CDR3 is TGTGCCAGCAGCTTGGCGTTGAATCAGCCCCAGCATTTT. Its protein product is CASSLALNQPQHF.

The gene calls are TRBV5-1 and TRBJ1-2; the D gene is possibly TRBD1 (6 bases). Between the trimmed V and J ends, which lost 0 bases and 0 bases, there was a span of 12 bases. This CDR3 has 16 residues. Germline V gene sequence: CDR1 SGHRS, CDR2 YFSETQ. CDR3 protein: CASSLGAGDPNYGYTF. CDR3 in DNA: TGCGCCAGCAGCTTGGGGGCAGGGGACCCTAACTATGGCTACACCTTC.

This clonotype was detected many times. The chain links TRBV28 to TRBJ1-6; 9 bases align to TRBD1. J gave up 7 bases and V 6 bases, and 1 base lay outside the gene matches. This CDR3 region has 13 residues. In germline, CDR1 is MDHEN, CDR2 SYDVKM. The CDR3 loop reads CASRGQGNSPLHF. DNA of the CDR3: TGTGCCAGCAGAGGACAGGGGAATTCACCCCTCCACTTT.

The chain couples TRBV28 to TRBJ2-6; D could derive from TRBD1 or TRBD2 (5 bases each). The CDR3 extends over 18 amino acids. Germline loops: CDR1 MDHEN, CDR2 SYDVKM. V was trimmed by 6 bases and J by 9 bases, leaving 27 bases between them. CDR3 region: CASSSLVRGFSVYNVLTF. The CDR3, as DNA: TGTGCCAGCAGCTCCTTAGTGAGGGGCTTTTCGGTTTACAACGTCCTGACTTTC.

This clonotype occurred a few times. The rearrangement uses TRBV4-1 and TRBJ1-2, with D possibly matching TRBD1 (5 bases). Trimming cost V 0 bases and J 8 bases, with 10 bases left between them. Germline values: CDR1 MGHRA, CDR2 YSYEKL. The CDR3 sequence is 13 residues long. The CDR3 DNA reads as TGCGCCAGCAGCCAAGAGTGGGGGAACGGCTACACCTTC. Protein: CASSQEWGNGYTF.